One sample yielded the 6 T cell receptor beta chains listed below, sequenced in a study of cytomegalovirus exposure and HLA in healthy donors. 60 Vbeta and 13 Jbeta primers were used in PCR. Sequenced by immunoSEQ multiplex PCR; TCRdb stores in-frame clones only, minus some. The sample has around 130,000 clones, 75% to 90% seen once. Sequenced material: PBMCs. Receptor source: a woman aged 40-49 years in good health and CMV-seropositive.

The chain combines TRBV7-2 with TRBJ2-7, with D hard to call. CDR1 and CDR2 (germline): SGHTA, FQGNSA. The V and J ends lost 0 bases and 5 bases respectively, with 5 bases between them. This CDR3 has 12 residues. DNA for the CDR3: TGTGCCAGCAGCTTAGCTTTAGACGAGCAGTACTTC. Translating gives CASSLALDEQYF.

CDR3 nucleotides: TGTGCCAGCGGACTGACTAGCGGGATTGATGAGCAGTTCTTC. It translates to CASGLTSGIDEQFF. The chain joins TRBV19 to TRBJ2-1, with 11 bases lining up with TRBD2. The V gene end was trimmed by 9 bases and the J gene end by 8 bases; junction bases not matched to a gene: 9. Germline loops: CDR1 LNHDA, CDR2 SQIVND (reference sequence). The CDR3 sequence is 14 residues long. Full variable domain (remainder filled in from reference TRBV19 and TRBJ2-1): DGGITQSPKYLFRKEGQNVTLSCEQNLNHDAMYWYRQDPGQGLRLIYYSQIVNDFQKGDIAEGYSVSREKKESFPLTVTSAQKNPTAFYLCASGLTSGIDEQFFGPGTRLTVL.

The chain is built from TRBV18 and TRBJ1-2; the D gene is possibly TRBD1 (5 bases). This CDR3 is built from 15 residues. With 6 bases removed from V and 3 bases from J, the gap between germline ends came to 17 bases. From germline, CDR1 is KGHSH and CDR2 LQKENI. The CDR3 is CASSAQPGVHYGYTF. The CDR3, as DNA: TGTGCCAGCTCCGCACAACCGGGGGTTCACTATGGCTACACCTTC.

This clone was counted once. This CDR3 reads CASSQGGQQHF. The CDR3 nucleotides read TGTGCCAGCAGCCAAGGTGGCCAGCAGCATTTT. The chain couples TRBV14 to TRBJ1-5, with D unclear. V gave up 1 base and J gave up 13 bases, with 8 bases separating them. Germline V gene sequence: CDR1 SGHDN, CDR2 FVKESK. The CDR3 totals 11 residues. Complete variable domain (other parts from reference TRBV14 and TRBJ1-5): EAGVTQFPSHSVIEKGQTVTLRCDPISGHDNLYWYRRVMGKEIKFLLHFVKESKQDESGMPNNRFLAERTGGTYSTLKVQPAELEDSGVYFCASSQGGQQHFGDGTRLSIL.

The chain links TRBV11-3 to TRBJ2-3; D not certain. V was clipped by 2 bases and J by 0 bases, with 15 bases between them. Germline-derived CDR1 and CDR2 are SGHNT and YENEEA. The CDR3 is 17 amino acids. DNA of the CDR3: TGTGCCAGCAGCTTATCTATAGCCACATTTAGCACAGATACGCAGTATTTT. Its protein is CASSLSIATFSTDTQYF.

This clone occurred once. The chain recombines TRBV6-1 with TRBJ1-2; 10 nucleotides match TRBD1. The CDR3 covers 17 residues. After removal of 2 bases from V and 2 bases from J, the junction contained 8 bases not matched to a gene. Germline V gene sequence: CDR1 MNHNS, CDR2 SASEGT. Here the CDR3 reads CASSEPRLGQGNYGYTF. The CDR3 DNA sequence: TGTGCCAGCAGTGAACCACGATTGGGACAGGGGAACTATGGCTACACCTTC.